The next 18 T cell receptor beta chains were all read from a single sample in a study of blood T cell repertoires in COVID-19. TCRdb keeps only in-frame clones here, not all; method: immunoSEQ multiplex PCR. The data contain a few hundred thousand clones, approximately 90% of them singletons. The sequenced sample consisted of PBMCs or T cells enriched from blood (not recorded which). These receptors were collected from a woman aged 18-30 years who had recovered from COVID-19.

The chain links TRBV24-1 to TRBJ2-2; tentatively, D is TRBD1 (5 bases). CDR3 length: 15 residues. The germline V gene encodes CDR1 KGHDR and CDR2 SFDVKD. The ends were cut back, 0 bases at V and 5 bases at J, with 9 bases in the middle. The CDR3 region has the DNA TGTGCCACCAGTGATTTGCTTACAGGTACCGGGGAGCTGTTTTTT. Residues: CATSDLLTGTGELFF.

The rearrangement links TRBV28 to TRBJ2-1; a possible D gene is TRBD2 (5 bases). Between the trimmed V and J ends, which lost 4 bases and 8 bases, there was a span of 12 bases. Germline loops: CDR1 MDHEN, CDR2 SYDVKM. This CDR3 comprises 13 residues. CDR3 DNA: TGTGCCAGCAGTTACGGGATTAGCTATGAGCAGTTCTTC. Translation gives CASSYGISYEQFF.

The chain has TRBV6-5 and TRBJ2-7, with TRBD1 identical over 7 bases. Germline trimming cut 0 bases from V and 2 bases from J; bases unmatched to any gene: 4. The CDR3 sequence is 15 residues long. The germline CDR1 and CDR2 sequences are MNHEY and SVGAGI. This CDR3 is CASSYSGQIPYEQYF. CDR3 in DNA: TGTGCCAGCAGTTACTCGGGACAGATACCCTACGAGCAGTACTTC.

V gene TRBV19 combines with J gene TRBJ1-5; D perhaps matches TRBD1 (5 bases). This CDR3 has 14 amino acids. Germline CDR1 and CDR2: LNHDA and SQIVND (reference sequence). V was clipped by 5 bases and J by 4 bases, with 12 bases between them. The CDR3 bases are TGTGCCAGTAGTCGTCAGGGTGGAAATCAGCCCCAGCATTTT. Protein sequence: CASSRQGGNQPQHF.

There are a few counts of this clone. The chain combines TRBV19 with TRBJ2-1, with 9 positions matching TRBD2. Trimming took 1 base from V and 7 from J; bases not matched to a gene: 14. CDR3 length: 18 residues. CDR1 LNHDA and CDR2 SQIVND come from the germline V gene (reference sequence). The CDR3 reads CASSIGRPSSGGMNEQFF. CDR3 coding DNA: TGTGCCAGTAGTATAGGGCGGCCGAGCAGCGGGGGGATGAATGAGCAGTTCTTC.

This clone was detected once. This sequence joins TRBV6-5 and TRBJ1-2; unclear D gene. This CDR3 is built from 13 residues. V lost 2 bases and J lost 2, with 6 bases in between. CDR1 and CDR2 (germline): MNHEY, SVGAGI. CDR3 protein: CASSYGQNYGYTF. DNA for the CDR3: TGTGCCAGCAGTTACGGGCAGAACTATGGCTACACCTTC.

This clone turned up a few times. CDR3 sequence (DNA): TGTGCCAGTAGCCACAGGGTGACGCACATCAACACTGAAGCTTTCTTT. As protein: CASSHRVTHINTEAFF. The chain joins TRBV19 to TRBJ1-1; possibly TRBD1 for D (6 bases). CDR3 length: 16 residues. Per the germline V gene, CDR1 is LNHDA and CDR2 is SQIVND (reference sequence). Trimming left V 6 bases short and J 2 bases short, with 19 bases between.

The chain has TRBV5-1 and TRBJ2-5, with 9 bases lining up with TRBD2. From germline, CDR1 is SGHRS and CDR2 YFSETQ. The J segment lost 3 bases and the V segment lost 6 bases, leaving 15 bases of the junction unmatched. The CDR3 runs to 17 residues. The CDR3 DNA is TGCGCCAGCACACCTAGGATTAGCGGGAGTATGGAAGAGACCCAGTACTTC. Amino acid sequence: CASTPRISGSMEETQYF.

The gene calls are TRBV9 and TRBJ2-5, with 9 bases identical to TRBD2. After removal of 1 base from V and 1 base from J, the junction contained 2 bases not matched to a gene. Germline-derived CDR1 and CDR2 are SGDLS and YYNGEE. CDR3 length: 15 amino acids. DNA of the CDR3: TGTGCCAGCAGCGTAAGAGCGGGGGGCCAAGAGACCCAGTACTTC. Its protein product is CASSVRAGGQETQYF.

The CDR3 loop reads CASSKCGADLGQVFTGELFF. DNA for the CDR3: TGTGCCAGCAGCAAATGTGGCGCCGACCTGGGACAGGTTTTCACCGGGGAGCTGTTTTTT. The chain couples TRBV21-1 to TRBJ2-2; the DNA was not used to check the table's D call, TRBD1. TRBV21-1 is a pseudogene. The CDR3 is 20 residues long.

This clone turned up a few times. The chain combines TRBV5-4 with TRBJ2-1, with TRBD2 matching 14 bases. Germline V gives CDR1 SGHNT, CDR2 YYREEE (reference sequence). This CDR3 comprises 16 residues. Trimming removed 4 bases from V and 3 bases from J; junction bases left unmatched: 3. CDR3 nucleotides: TGTGCCAGCAGCCCCGGGACTAGCGGGGGCTACAATGAGCAGTTCTTC. Its protein product is CASSPGTSGGYNEQFF.

This chain joins TRBV14 and TRBJ2-2, with 8 bases fitting TRBD1. CDR3 length: 16 amino acids. V shed 4 bases and J 3 bases; nucleotides not matched to a gene: 7. Germline V gene lookup returns CDR1 SGHDN and CDR2 FVKESK. The DNA of the CDR3 is TGTGCCAGCAGCCTCAGGGGGCAGGGTTACACCGGGGAGCTGTTTTTT. Protein sequence: CASSLRGQGYTGELFF.

The chain links TRBV9 to TRBJ2-1, with D perhaps TRBD2 (8 bases). The CDR3 consists of 15 residues. Germline CDR1 is SGDLS and CDR2 is YYNGEE. Trimming removed 0 bases at V and 8 bases at J, with 15 bases between. The CDR3 region is CASSVAGGGTDEQFF. The CDR3, as DNA: TGTGCCAGCAGCGTAGCGGGAGGGGGGACAGATGAGCAGTTCTTC.

This CDR3 is CASSYRDSKKLFF. CDR3 in DNA: TGTGCCAGCAGCTACCGGGACAGCAAAAAACTGTTTTTT. V is TRBV7-2 and J is TRBJ1-4, with 7 positions matching TRBD1. Germline CDR1 reads SGHTA; CDR2 reads FQGNSA. This CDR3 region has 13 residues. The J segment lost 9 bases and the V segment lost 4 bases, leaving 5 bases of the junction unmatched.

The chain carries TRBV7-8 and TRBJ1-4, with D hard to call. V lost 1 base to trimming and J lost 5 bases, with 14 bases between them. The CDR3 sequence is 16 residues long. Germline values: CDR1 SGHVS, CDR2 FQNEAQ. The CDR3 sequence: CASSLVNRGLNEKLFF. DNA for the CDR3: TGTGCCAGCAGCTTAGTTAATAGAGGTCTGAATGAAAAACTGTTTTTT.

The chain links TRBV5-6 to TRBJ1-2; no reliable D call. The V gene's germline CDR1 is SGHDT and CDR2 YYEEEE. This CDR3 comprises 11 residues. Trimming shortened V by 5 bases and J by 11 bases, and 13 bases separated the two germline ends. The CDR3 DNA follows: TGTGCCAGCAGTGAGGGCCTGATGTACACCTTC. Protein: CASSEGLMYTF.

This sequence joins TRBV5-1 and TRBJ2-7; 9 nucleotides align to TRBD1. V lost 1 base, J lost 1 base, and 18 bases stayed unmatched. CDR1 SGHRS and CDR2 YFSETQ come from the germline V gene. CDR3 size: 20 residues. CDR3 loop: CASSLHPGQGSRSRSYEQYF. CDR3 sequence (DNA): TGCGCCAGCAGCTTGCACCCGGGACAGGGAAGCAGGTCTAGATCCTACGAGCAGTACTTC. Looking up the rest from reference TRBV5-1 and TRBJ2-7 gives the full variable domain: KAGVTQTPRYLIKTRGQQVTLSCSPISGHRSVSWYQQTPGQGLQFLFEYFSETQRNKGNFPGRFSGRQFSNSRSEMNVSTLELGDSALYLCASSLHPGQGSRSRSYEQYFGPGTRLTVT.

This clone appeared many times. The V call is TRBV5-1, the J call TRBJ1-2, with no clear D. Trimming removed 2 bases from V and 4 bases from J, with 12 bases in between. Germline loops: CDR1 SGHRS, CDR2 YFSETQ. This CDR3 comprises 14 residues. The CDR3 spells CASSFSGEGYGYTF. CDR3 DNA: TGCGCCAGCAGCTTCTCCGGCGAGGGCTATGGCTACACCTTC.